Below, one T cell receptor beta chain is given with its context. Its matching antigen is unknown. The germline V gene encodes CDR1 MRHNA and CDR2 SNTAGT. CDR3 length: 16 amino acids. V gave up 6 bases and J gave up 6 bases; unmatched junction bases: 7. The data belong to a study of OX40 agonist ivuxolimab in advanced cancers. Some clones are missing from TCRdb's copy, which holds only in-frame ones; the method was immunoSEQ multiplex PCR. Among over 70,000 clones listed, roughly 84% were seen once. Whole-study findings and limits: In CD8+ T cells, expanded clones were on average more numerous than in CD4+.

This sample comprised CD4+ or CD8+ T cells sorted from blood, obtained in a trial of the OX40 agonist ivuxolimab. This chain connects TRBV6-4 to TRBJ2-3, with 15 bases that match TRBD2. The receptor was isolated from an adult with an advanced solid tumor such as melanoma, head and neck, liver or kidney cancer. The CDR3 region is CASSWTSGGAGDTQYF. CDR3 DNA: TGTGCCAGCAGCTGGACTAGCGGGGGGGCAGGGGATACGCAGTATTTT.